The T cell receptor (beta chain) under discussion was sequenced for a study of blood T cell repertoires in COVID-19 (dated by TCRdb to 2018 to 2020). Regarding the research as a whole: Collaborator samples came from the United States, Italy and Spain and covered acute and convalescent phases of COVID-19. The repertoires were released in a freely available public database intended as a resource for research on the immune response to SARS-CoV-2. Deeply sampled blood TCRbeta repertoires from subjects exposed to, actively infected with, or recovered from COVID-19 were included in the dataset. Samples were obtained from the ongoing ImmuneRACE study (first 160 participants) and from approximately 1,200 subjects provided by 6 global collaborators. Where HLA class I and class II types were available, the types were taken from metadata supplied by the sample provider, not from assay-based typing. The material from the prospective study consisted of cDNA or gDNA derived from T cells, B-cell-depleted T cells, or PBMCs. Sample metadata almost always included a de-identified subject ID, COVID-19 status, age in years and sex. The research as a whole found: Clinical and demographic metadata were provided uncurated, with the amount varying by source and participant.

This clone has just one count. The antigen this receptor binds is unknown. Base qualities are missing; no much larger clone stands one base away. The immunoSEQ Assay, a bias-controlled multiplex PCR, was used to amplify TCRbeta CDR3 regions from genomic DNA. Processing in the source paper ran as follows. The number of nucleated cells in each sample was estimated by amplification of reference gene primers within the assay. Sequence reads were collapsed and filtered to measure the absolute abundance of every unique TCRbeta CDR3 rearrangement. For each sample, productive Simpson clonality was calculated as the square root of Simpson's diversity index across productive rearrangements. TCRdb stores this immuneACCESS table with in-frame sequences only. Part of the clones is absent; in the studies checked, under half of the shortfall reflects unresolved V genes, and no reason is known for the rest. That table is the source of V, J and clone size, and D and trimming were worked out from the DNA. Here the sample has about 220,000 clones; roughly 82% occur a single time. Under 2.5% of the sample comes from the top ten.

A second Seattle source provided samples from volunteer blood donors who had recovered from COVID-19. Each collaborating institution followed its own protocols to collect whole blood in K2EDTA tubes. For TCRbeta analysis, collaborators shipped samples in one of three forms: frozen whole blood, isolated PBMCs, or DNA extracted from either of those sample types. CDR1 is given as SGHTA and CDR2 as FQGNSA, both from the germline V gene. Trimming at the junction amounts to 5 bases on V and 5 bases on J, and the germline ends lie 24 bases apart. Its CDR3 holds 17 amino acids, cysteine through phenylalanine. The DNA shown is the 51-base CDR3, in frame from base 1.

This receptor chain uses TRBV7-2 and TRBJ1-2; no D gene is confidently identified. The sequence was obtained from a man aged 40-49 years who had recovered from COVID-19. The sequenced material came from peripheral blood. DNA sequence: TGTGCCAGCAGCCCATGGGCCGGGGTCACGGATAGATATGGCTACACCTTC. Its amino acids are CASSPWAGVTDRYGYTF.